This TCR beta chain was found in a study of cytomegalovirus exposure and HLA in healthy donors. The PCR used 60 Vbeta and 13 Jbeta primers. The method was immunoSEQ multiplex PCR; TCRdb's version includes in-frame clones alone and lacks a portion of them. The sample contains more than 100,000 clones, more than 75% of which appear only once. The germline V gene encodes CDR1 KGHSH and CDR2 LQKENI. The CDR3 runs 16 residues. The junction had 6 bases not matched to a gene; V was cut back by 4 bases and J by 0 bases. This clonotype was obtained from a woman aged 45-65 years in good health and CMV-seropositive. The gene calls are TRBV18 and TRBJ2-7, with 10 bases fitting TRBD1. The sequenced sample was PBMCs. CDR3 in DNA: TGTGCCAGCTCACTACGGGACAGGGGAGTCTCCTACGAGCAGTACTTC. It translates to CASSLRDRGVSYEQYF.